This passage covers 24 T cell receptor beta chains from one sample sequenced in a study of T cell repertoires in cytomegalovirus infection. TCRdb called the reads again in MiXCR, with one record for every CDR3 protein. The repertoire holds 680,000 or so distinct CDR3 sequences, less than 40% seen once, with around 2.8% in the top ten. Sequenced sample: PBMCs. Receptors originate from a human donor in good health (CMV status not recorded). Some clones in this sample may be carry-over from other donors' samples.

This clonotype was recorded many times. The CDR3 reads CASSIEHYRGPDIQYF. In DNA form, the CDR3 reads TGTGCCAGCAGCATCGAACATTACAGGGGGCCCGACATTCAGTACTTC. The genes are TRBV7-2 and TRBJ2-4, with 9 bases fitting TRBD1. The germline V gene has CDR1 SGHTA and CDR2 FQGNSA. The CDR3 spans 16 residues. V lost 5 bases to trimming and J lost 8 bases; unmatched junction nucleotides: 13. The full variable domain, its missing parts supplied by reference TRBV7-2 and TRBJ2-4, is GAGVSQSPSNKVTEKGKDVELRCDPISGHTALYWYRQSLGQGLEFLIYFQGNSAPDKSGLPSDRFSAERTGGSVSTLTIQRTQQEDSAVYLCASSIEHYRGPDIQYFGAGTRLSVL.

The chain links TRBV2 to TRBJ1-2; D gene ambiguous. The V end lost 5 bases, the J end lost 0 bases, and 7 bases lay between the germline ends. Looked up from germline, CDR1 is SNHLY and CDR2 is FYNNEI. CDR3 length: 13 residues. CDR3 region: CASSFKPNYGYTF. The CDR3 nucleotides read TGTGCCAGCAGTTTCAAGCCTAACTATGGCTACACCTTC.

The chain carries TRBV28 and TRBJ2-1; tentatively, D is TRBD1 (5 bases). This CDR3 spans 16 amino acids. V shed 0 bases and J shed 4 bases, with 13 bases lying between them. Germline loops: CDR1 MDHEN, CDR2 SYDVKM. CDR3 in amino acids: CASSLWKGAIYNEQFF. In nucleotides, the CDR3 is TGTGCCAGCAGTTTATGGAAAGGGGCTATATACAATGAGCAGTTCTTC.

This clonotype was seen ten or more times. The V and J genes are TRBV7-2 and TRBJ2-7; D may be TRBD2 (6 bases). The CDR3 is 15 residues long. Germline lookup yields CDR1 SGHTA and CDR2 FQGNSA. Trimming cost V 2 bases and J 3 bases, with 14 bases left between them. CDR3 in amino acids: CASSLRASADYEQYF. For the CDR3, the DNA is TGTGCCAGCAGCTTAAGGGCTAGCGCAGACTACGAGCAGTACTTC.

This clonotype showed up many times. This chain uses TRBV12-3 or TRBV12-4 with TRBJ2-1; D is ambiguous. The V gene lost 4 bases and the J gene lost 13 bases, with 14 bases spanning the gap. The CDR3 runs to 12 residues. The CDR3 is CASSSDSMVQFF. DNA for the CDR3: TGTGCCAGCAGTTCAGACTCTATGGTTCAGTTCTTC.

The chain is built from TRBV15 and TRBJ2-7; D uncertain. The germline V gene has CDR1 LNHNV and CDR2 YYDKDF (reference sequence). Trimming took 1 base from V and 0 from J, leaving 10 bases between them. The CDR3 sequence is 15 residues long. The chain's CDR3 is CATSRVHSTSYEQYF. CDR3 coding DNA: TGTGCCACCAGCAGAGTCCACTCGACCTCCTACGAGCAGTACTTC.

The table lists this clonotype with a few counts. This chain links TRBV19 with TRBJ1-5; 9 nucleotides agree with TRBD1. CDR3 length: 15 amino acids. Looked up from germline, CDR1 is LNHDA and CDR2 is SQIVND (reference sequence). After removal of 5 bases from V and 5 bases from J, the junction contained 7 bases not matched to a gene. This CDR3 is CASSHRDRDDQPQHF. CDR3 bases: TGTGCCAGTAGTCACCGGGACAGGGACGATCAGCCCCAGCATTTT.

J is TRBJ1-2 and V is TRBV5-4, with D unresolved. Trimming stripped 0 bases from V and 6 bases from J, with 9 bases between. CDR1 SGHNT and CDR2 YYREEE come from the germline V gene (reference sequence). This CDR3 comprises 13 residues. The CDR3 nucleotides read TGTGCCAGCAGCTTGGCCGTGGTGGATGGCTACACCTTC. Its protein product is CASSLAVVDGYTF. Combining the CDR3 with reference TRBV5-4 and TRBJ1-2 gives the whole variable domain ETGVTQSPTHLIKTRGQQVTLRCSSQSGHNTVSWYQQALGQGPQFIFQYYREEENGRGNFPPRFSGLQFPNYSSELNVNALELDDSALYLCASSLAVVDGYTFGSGTRLTVV.

This chain uses TRBV5-6 with TRBJ2-7; TRBD1 agrees at 8 bases. V shed 5 bases and J 3 bases; nucleotides not matched to a gene: 10. This CDR3 is built from 15 residues. CDR1 and CDR2 from the germline V gene are SGHDT and YYEEEE. The CDR3 DNA follows: TGTGCCAGCAGAAAAGACAGGGGTCTGAACTACGAGCAGTACTTC. Encoded protein: CASRKDRGLNYEQYF.

The V gene is TRBV28, the J gene TRBJ2-5, with 8 bases fitting TRBD1. Trimming took 6 bases from V and 5 from J; bases not matched to a gene: 8. The germline V gene encodes CDR1 MDHEN and CDR2 SYDVKM. The CDR3 is 14 amino acids. The DNA for the CDR3 is TGTGCCAGCAGGCCCCCAGGGGGCAGGGAGACCCAGTACTTC. Protein product: CASRPPGGRETQYF.

A few counts support this clonotype. The V gene is TRBV11-1, the J gene TRBJ2-3, with D perhaps TRBD2 (7 bases). Per the germline V gene, CDR1 is SGHAT and CDR2 is FQDESV (reference sequence). V was shortened by 5 bases and J by 2 bases, with 17 bases between the two germline ends. This CDR3 has 16 amino acids. CDR3 amino acids: CASSPSGGRLTDTQYF. DNA for the CDR3: TGTGCCAGCAGCCCGTCCGGGGGGCGCCTCACAGATACGCAGTATTTT. The variable domain in full, with the rest retrieved from reference TRBV11-1 and TRBJ2-3, is EAEVAQSPRYKITEKSQAVAFWCDPISGHATLYWYRQILGQGPELLVQFQDESVVDDSQLPKDRFSAERLKGVDSTLKIQPAELGDSAMYLCASSPSGGRLTDTQYFGPGTRLTVL.

The chain combines TRBV28 with TRBJ2-3, with 7 bases fitting TRBD1. The CDR3 has 15 residues. The trim removed 5 bases at V and 5 bases at J, leaving 10 bases unmatched. The germline CDR1 and CDR2 sequences are MDHEN and SYDVKM. CDR3 nucleotides: TGTGCCAGCAGTACGAACGACAGGGTGAAAGATACGCAGTATTTT. This sequence encodes CASSTNDRVKDTQYF.

The V gene is TRBV4-1, the J gene TRBJ2-7; D unclear. Between the trimmed V and J ends, which lost 1 base and 4 bases, there was a span of 14 bases. The CDR3 extends over 15 amino acids. The germline V gene has CDR1 MGHRA and CDR2 YSYEKL. The chain's CDR3 is CASSQVQSVRYEQYF. The CDR3 DNA reads as TGCGCCAGCAGCCAAGTTCAATCAGTCCGGTACGAGCAGTACTTC.

The CDR3 here is CASSQGLGYNEQFF. CDR3 nucleotides: TGTGCCAGCAGCCAAGGTCTAGGTTACAATGAGCAGTTCTTC. This chain uses TRBV3-1 with TRBJ2-1; no firm D call. Trimming cost V 1 base and J 4 bases, with 8 bases left between them. The germline gives CDR1 LGHDT, CDR2 YNNKEL (reference sequence). The CDR3 has 14 amino acids.

This CDR3 reads CASSFAGSSYEQYF. The CDR3 bases are TGTGCCAGCAGCTTCGCAGGGAGCTCCTACGAGCAGTACTTC. The rearrangement joins TRBV7-2 to TRBJ2-7; D could derive from TRBD1 or TRBD2 (5 bases each). The CDR3 is made up of 14 amino acids. The ends were cut back, 3 bases at V and 0 bases at J, with 9 bases in the middle. Germline assignment: CDR1 SGHTA and CDR2 FQGNSA.

This chain connects TRBV19 to TRBJ1-1, with D possibly TRBD1 on 5 matching bases. Looked up from germline, CDR1 is LNHDA and CDR2 is SQIVND (reference sequence). The length of the CDR3 is 15 residues. Trimming pared 8 bases from V and 8 bases from J, leaving 24 bases between. CDR3 nucleotides: TGTGCCAGTCACCGACAAGGAGGGGCCGCAGCGGAAGCTTTCTTT. Its protein is CASHRQGGAAAEAFF. The full variable domain, with the rest looked up from reference TRBV19 and TRBJ1-1, is DGGITQSPKYLFRKEGQNVTLSCEQNLNHDAMYWYRQDPGQGLRLIYYSQIVNDFQKGDIAEGYSVSREKKESFPLTVTSAQKNPTAFYLCASHRQGGAAAEAFFGQGTRLTVV.

In its sample, this clonotype was seen a few times. The V gene is TRBV5-5, the J gene TRBJ1-2; D is unresolved. The germline CDR1 and CDR2 sequences are SGHKS and YYEKEE (reference sequence). The CDR3 is 12 amino acids. Trimming cost V 0 bases and J 4 bases, with 4 bases left between them. In nucleotides, the CDR3 is TGTGCCAGCAGCTTGGACGTCTATGGCTACACCTTC. Its translation is CASSLDVYGYTF.

This rearrangement joins TRBV28 to TRBJ2-7; the match to TRBD2 covers 8 bases. The CDR3 has 19 residues. J was trimmed by 5 bases and V by 0 bases; bases with no gene match: 18. The germline CDR1 and CDR2 sequences are MDHEN and SYDVKM. In DNA, the CDR3 is TGTGCCAGCAGTTTATGGATAAGCGGGAGCCTTCAAGGTCGTGACGAGCAGTACTTC. Translation: CASSLWISGSLQGRDEQYF. The full variable domain, in which reference TRBV28 and TRBJ2-7 provide the parts outside the CDR3, is DVKVTQSSRYLVKRTGEKVFLECVQDMDHENMFWYRQDPGLGLRLIYFSYDVKMKEKGDIPEGYSVSREKKERFSLILESASTNQTSMYLCASSLWISGSLQGRDEQYFGPGTRLTVT.

About this clonotype: With a much larger clone just one base away, this may be a read error. The chain couples TRBV7-2 to TRBJ1-4; 7 bases fit TRBD1. Per germline, CDR1 SGHTA and CDR2 FQGNSA. The CDR3 runs to 18 residues. CDR3 DNA: TGTGCCAGCAGCTTAGAGGCAGGGGGGGGAAGGGGGAATGAAAAAATGTTTTTT. It specifies CASSLEAGGGRGNEKMFF.

The chain has TRBV20-1 and TRBJ2-1, with TRBD1 matching over 7 bases. V lost 6 bases to trimming and J lost 9 bases; unmatched junction nucleotides: 14. The CDR3 extends over 14 amino acids. Germline CDR1 DFQATT, CDR2 SNEGSKA (reference sequence). CDR3: CSASRGQYFSEQFF. In nucleotides, the CDR3 is TGCAGTGCGTCCAGGGGACAGTATTTTAGTGAGCAGTTCTTC.

A word on this clonotype: This may arise from a read error, as a much more abundant clone is one base away. The chain recombines TRBV9 with TRBJ2-1, with 8 bases identical to TRBD2. Looked up from germline, CDR1 is SGDLS and CDR2 is YYNGEE. The CDR3 spans 16 residues. Trimming at V came to 0 bases and at J to 0 bases, leaving 2 bases not matched to a gene. CDR3 in DNA: TGTGCCAGCAGCGTAGGCGGGGGGAGCTCCTACAATGAGCAGTTCTTC. Its translation is CASSVGGGSSYNEQFF.

The rearrangement uses TRBV27 and TRBJ2-3, with D perhaps TRBD2 (6 bases). The CDR3 covers 12 residues. V gave up 3 bases and J gave up 9 bases, with 10 bases separating them. The germline CDR1 and CDR2 sequences are MNHEY and SMNVEV (reference sequence). This CDR3 is CASSLGGGTQYF. CDR3 in DNA: TGTGCCAGCAGTTTGGGGGGAGGCACGCAGTATTTT.

The table lists this clonotype with a few counts. V gene TRBV12-3 or TRBV12-4 combines with J gene TRBJ1-1, with D possibly TRBD1 on 6 matching bases. CDR3 length equals 14 residues. Deletions cut 5 bases from V and 7 bases from J, with 17 bases between. The CDR3 DNA reads as TGTGCCAGCAGTCCACCGGGGGCGAGGAGTGAAGCTTTCTTT. Encoded protein: CASSPPGARSEAFF.

V and J are TRBV29-1 and TRBJ1-2; D remains ambiguous. CDR3 length equals 12 residues. Germline assignment: CDR1 SQVTM and CDR2 ANQGSEA. Trimming removed 4 bases at V and 2 bases at J, with 8 bases between. CDR3 sequence (DNA): TGCAGCGTTGTATCTGGGAACTATGGCTACACCTTC. Protein sequence: CSVVSGNYGYTF.